This T cell receptor (beta chain) was recovered during a study of blood T cell repertoires in COVID-19. Study context: Sites in the United States, Italy and Spain provided acute and convalescent COVID-19 samples. PBMCs, B-cell-depleted T cells, or T cells provided the cDNA or gDNA that made up the material.

CDR3 length: 14 amino acids. CDR1 MNHEY and CDR2 SVGEGT come from the germline V gene. The V and J ends lost 6 bases and 8 bases respectively, with 19 bases between them. Sequencing was performed with immunoSEQ multiplex PCR; in TCRdb, only in-frame clones are kept and a portion is missing. Here the sample spans more than 300,000 clones, 87% being singletons. Sequenced material: peripheral blood. The sequence derives from a woman between 25 and 40 years old with COVID-19, enrolled during active disease. The rearrangement joins TRBV6-2 or TRBV6-3 to TRBJ1-2; D is possibly TRBD1 (6 bases). CDR3 coding DNA: TGTGCCAGCAGCCTCACTCCCGGGACAACGGGCTACACCTTC. Protein sequence: CASSLTPGTTGYTF.